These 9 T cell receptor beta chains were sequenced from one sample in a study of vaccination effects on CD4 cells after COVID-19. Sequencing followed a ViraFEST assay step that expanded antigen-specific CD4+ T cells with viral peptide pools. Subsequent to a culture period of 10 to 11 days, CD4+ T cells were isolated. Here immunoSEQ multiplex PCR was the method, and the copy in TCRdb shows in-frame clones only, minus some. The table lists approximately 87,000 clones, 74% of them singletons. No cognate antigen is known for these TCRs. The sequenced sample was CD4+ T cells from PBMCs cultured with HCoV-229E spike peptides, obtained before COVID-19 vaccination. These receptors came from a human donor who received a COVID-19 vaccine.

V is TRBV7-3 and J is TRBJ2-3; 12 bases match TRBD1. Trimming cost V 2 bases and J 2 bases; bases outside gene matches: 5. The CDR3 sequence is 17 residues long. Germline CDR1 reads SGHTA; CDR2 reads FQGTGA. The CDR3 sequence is CASSLSGTGGFTDTQYF. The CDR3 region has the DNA TGTGCCAGCAGCTTATCAGGGACAGGGGGCTTCACAGATACGCAGTATTTT.

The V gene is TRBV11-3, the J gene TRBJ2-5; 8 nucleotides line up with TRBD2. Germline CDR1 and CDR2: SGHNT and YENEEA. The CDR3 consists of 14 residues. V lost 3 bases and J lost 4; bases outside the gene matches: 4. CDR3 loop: CASSFGGGGETQYF. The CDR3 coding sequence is TGTGCCAGCAGCTTCGGGGGGGGTGGAGAGACCCAGTACTTC.

The CDR3 reads CASSSPGAQGAYEQFF. CDR3 coding DNA: TGTGCCAGCAGTTCCCCCGGAGCACAGGGGGCGTATGAGCAGTTCTTC. The V gene is TRBV6-6, the J gene TRBJ2-1, with TRBD1 matching 9 bases. The CDR3 totals 16 residues. CDR1 MNHNY and CDR2 SVGAGI come from the germline V gene (reference sequence). V lost 4 bases to trimming and J lost 8 bases; unmatched junction nucleotides: 12.

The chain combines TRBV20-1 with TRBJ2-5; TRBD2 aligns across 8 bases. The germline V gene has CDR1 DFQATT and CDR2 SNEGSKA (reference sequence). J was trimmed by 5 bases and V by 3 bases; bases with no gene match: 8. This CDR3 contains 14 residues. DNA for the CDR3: TGCAGTGCTAGTGTCCGGGGGGGCTTGGAGACCCAGTACTTC. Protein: CSASVRGGLETQYF.

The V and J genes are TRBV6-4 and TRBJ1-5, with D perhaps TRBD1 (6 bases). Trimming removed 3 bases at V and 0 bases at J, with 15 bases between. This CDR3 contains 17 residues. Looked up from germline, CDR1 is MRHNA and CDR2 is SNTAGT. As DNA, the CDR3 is TGTGCCAGCAGTGATGGTCAGGGGCGGTGTAGCAATCAGCCCCAGCATTTT. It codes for CASSDGQGRCSNQPQHF.

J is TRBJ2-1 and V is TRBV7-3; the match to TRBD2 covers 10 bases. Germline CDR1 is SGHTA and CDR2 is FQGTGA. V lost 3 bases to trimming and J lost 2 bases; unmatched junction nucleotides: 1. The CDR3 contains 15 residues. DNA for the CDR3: TGTGCCAGCAGCTTTACTAGCGGGGCCTACAATGAGCAGTTCTTC. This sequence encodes CASSFTSGAYNEQFF.

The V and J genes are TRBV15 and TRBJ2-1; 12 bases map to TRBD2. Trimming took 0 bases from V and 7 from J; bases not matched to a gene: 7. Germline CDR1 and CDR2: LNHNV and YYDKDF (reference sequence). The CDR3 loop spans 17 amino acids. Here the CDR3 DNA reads TGTGCCACCAGCAGAGAAGGTGCTAGCGGGGGGGATAATGAGCAGTTCTTC. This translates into CATSREGASGGDNEQFF.

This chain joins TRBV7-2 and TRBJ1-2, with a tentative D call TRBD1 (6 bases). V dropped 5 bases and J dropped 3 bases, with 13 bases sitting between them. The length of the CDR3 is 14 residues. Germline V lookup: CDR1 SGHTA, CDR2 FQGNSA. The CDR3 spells CASSLADSYYGYTF. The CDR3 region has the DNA TGTGCCAGCAGCCTTGCGGACAGTTACTATGGCTACACCTTC.

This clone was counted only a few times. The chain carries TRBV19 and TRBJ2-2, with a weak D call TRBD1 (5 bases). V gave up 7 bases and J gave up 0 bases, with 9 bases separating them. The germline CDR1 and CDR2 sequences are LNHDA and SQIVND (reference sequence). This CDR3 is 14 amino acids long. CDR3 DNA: TGTGCCAGTAACCAGGGTCCGAACACCGGGGAGCTGTTTTTT. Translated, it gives CASNQGPNTGELFF.